The clone carrying this T cell receptor beta chain was seen once. These data come from a study of blood T cell repertoires in COVID-19. In the source study's methods: Amplification of reference gene primers provided the estimated nucleated cell counts. Measured with immunoSEQ multiplex PCR; TCRdb has only the in-frame clones, and not every one. That table gives V, J and clone size, and the DNA gave D and trimming. The sample records 150,000 to 200,000 clones, roughly 90% being singletons. CDR1 is MGHDK and CDR2 is SYGVNS in the germline V gene. Trimming removed 1 base from V and 6 bases from J, with 6 bases in between. The CDR3 loop spans 12 amino acids. Enrollees, about 18 to 100 years old, lived in approximately 25 US areas.

The sequence was collected from a woman aged 25 to 39 who had recovered from COVID-19. The specimen was PBMCs or T cells enriched from blood (not recorded which). The J gene is TRBJ1-1, the V gene TRBV25-1; possible D gene TRBD1, 5 bases. In DNA, the CDR3 is TGTGCCAGCAGTGAATGGGGGGCTGAAGCTTTCTTT. Protein sequence: CASSEWGAEAFF.